Detailed here is one T cell receptor beta chain. Its antigen remains unidentified. CDR3 size: 16 residues. Trimming shortened V by 0 bases and J by 6 bases, and 15 bases separated the two germline ends. Looked up from germline, CDR1 is SGHRS and CDR2 is YFSETQ. iRepertoire HTBI primers and Arm-PCR of CDR3 regions built TCR beta libraries. One entry per CDR3 protein results from TCRdb running MiXCR on the multiplex PCR reads. This table holds 400,000 to 500,000 distinct CDR3 sequences, 21% found once. The data belong to a study of regulatory T cells in long-lasting Graves disease. Overall study findings and caveats: The study found persistent patients shared more public clonotypes (roughly 3,000) than new patients (around 870).

Time point described: persistent/refractory GD, antithyroid drugs over 5 years with positive TRAb. The TCR library was prepared using RNA isolated from PBMCs. The chain recombines TRBV5-1 with TRBJ2-2; perhaps TRBD1 as D (6 bases). The sequenced sample was peripheral blood mononuclear cells (PBMCs), obtained when the disease was refractory, from a patient treated with antithyroid drugs. The sequence came from a female donor with Graves disease. Written as DNA, the CDR3 is TGCGCCAGCAGCTTGGGGCCGGCAGGGGAAGCCGGGGAGCTGTTTTTT. It translates to CASSLGPAGEAGELFF. The full variable domain, completed using reference TRBV5-1 and TRBJ2-2, is KAGVTQTPRYLIKTRGQQVTLSCSPISGHRSVSWYQQTPGQGLQFLFEYFSETQRNKGNFPGRFSGRQFSNSRSEMNVSTLELGDSALYLCASSLGPAGEAGELFFGEGSRLTVL.